This passage covers 15 T cell receptor beta chains from one sample sequenced in a study of T cells of healthy individuals. One entry per CDR3 protein results from TCRdb running MiXCR on the 5' RACE reads. The sample has 55,000 to 65,000 distinct CDR3 sequences, around 15% seen once. The receptors were sampled from a human donor in good health.

This chain connects TRBV12-3 or TRBV12-4 to TRBJ1-5; no definite D call. V was shortened by 6 bases and J by 7 bases, with 19 bases between the two germline ends. The CDR3 is made up of 15 amino acids. CDR3 residues: CASRPNGPRGQPQHF. The CDR3 DNA reads as TGTGCCAGCAGACCTAACGGACCTAGAGGACAGCCCCAGCATTTT.

This clonotype was seen at least ten times. J is TRBJ1-2 and V is TRBV3-1, with 12 bases matching TRBD1. Germline V CDR1 and CDR2: LGHDT, YNNKEL (reference sequence). V was pared by 0 bases and J by 8 bases, with 1 base of the junction left unmatched. This CDR3 spans 14 amino acids. CDR3 amino acids: CASSQEGQGAGYTF. The CDR3, as DNA: TGTGCCAGCAGCCAAGAGGGACAGGGGGCAGGCTACACCTTC.

This clonotype was picked up many times. This chain uses TRBV18 with TRBJ2-5, with D perhaps TRBD2 (6 bases). The length of the CDR3 is 13 residues. With 6 bases removed from V and 4 bases from J, the gap between germline ends came to 12 bases. The V gene's germline CDR1 is KGHSH and CDR2 LQKENI. CDR3 nucleotide sequence: TGTGCCAGCTCGACGGGAGCTCGAGAGACCCAGTACTTC. It translates to CASSTGARETQYF.

This clonotype was observed a handful of times. The chain carries TRBV27 and TRBJ2-5; D gene uncertain. Germline CDR1 reads MNHEY; CDR2 reads SMNVEV (reference sequence). The CDR3 is 14 residues long. V was clipped by 5 bases and J by 5 bases, with 15 bases between them. This CDR3 reads CASSPHVTRETQYF. CDR3 in DNA: TGTGCCAGCAGTCCCCACGTGACTCGGGAGACCCAGTACTTC.

V gene TRBV27 combines with J gene TRBJ2-2, with TRBD1 matching over 9 bases. Trimming at V came to 7 bases and at J to 6 bases, leaving 12 bases not matched to a gene. The germline V gene has CDR1 MNHEY and CDR2 SMNVEV (reference sequence). The CDR3 contains 16 residues. CDR3: CASIGGDRVTSGELFF. The DNA for the CDR3 is TGTGCCAGCATTGGCGGGGACAGGGTAACGTCCGGGGAGCTGTTTTTT.

V usage is TRBV12-3 or TRBV12-4 and J usage is TRBJ2-3; TRBD2 is a possible D gene (6 bases). The CDR3 runs 15 residues. The V gene lost 3 bases and the J gene lost 3 bases, with 13 bases spanning the gap. The CDR3 spells CASSFRRGVTDTQYF. The CDR3 DNA is TGTGCCAGCAGTTTCAGGCGGGGTGTTACAGATACGCAGTATTTT.

The J gene is TRBJ2-2, the V gene TRBV29-1; D possibly corresponds to TRBD1 (6 bases). Trimming pared 5 bases from V and 0 bases from J, leaving 13 bases between. Per the germline V gene, CDR1 is SQVTM and CDR2 is ANQGSEA. The CDR3 is made up of 15 amino acids. This CDR3 reads CSVLQGRANTGELFF. DNA for the CDR3: TGCAGCGTTTTACAGGGTAGGGCGAACACCGGGGAGCTGTTTTTT.

This clonotype was counted many times. This rearrangement joins TRBV6-5 to TRBJ2-1; D perhaps matches TRBD2 (7 bases). V was trimmed by 5 bases and J by 9 bases, leaving 23 bases between them. Germline values: CDR1 MNHEY, CDR2 SVGAGI. This CDR3 comprises 16 residues. The CDR3 DNA reads TGTGCCAGCAGTCGGCGTCCAGGGGAAGGGGGGGGTGAGCAGTTCTTC. Translation gives CASSRRPGEGGGEQFF.

This rearrangement joins TRBV3-1 to TRBJ2-2; D is undetermined. CDR1 and CDR2 from the germline V gene are LGHDT and YNNKEL (reference sequence). The CDR3 consists of 12 residues. The V end lost 7 bases, the J end lost 3 bases, and 6 bases lay between the germline ends. CDR3 residues: CASTSDTGELFF. The DNA of the CDR3 is TGTGCCAGCACTAGTGACACCGGGGAGCTGTTTTTT. The full variable domain, with the rest looked up from reference TRBV3-1 and TRBJ2-2, is DTAVSQTPKYLVTQMGNDKSIKCEQNLGHDTMYWYKQDSKKFLKIMFSYNNKELIINETVPNRFSPKSPDKAHLNLHINSLELGDSAVYFCASTSDTGELFFGEGSRLTVL.

The chain has TRBV23-1 and TRBJ2-4; D not resolved. TRBV23-1 is identified as an open reading frame with a role that is uncertain. The CDR3 totals 15 residues. V dropped 3 bases and J dropped 1 base, with 10 bases sitting between them. The CDR3 sequence is CASSQVTEAKNIQYF. DNA for the CDR3: TGCGCCAGCAGTCAGGTGACCGAGGCCAAAAACATTCAGTACTTC.

This clonotype was counted only a few times. The chain combines TRBV28 with TRBJ2-7; TRBD2 agrees at 12 bases. CDR3 length equals 16 residues. After removal of 5 bases from V and 4 bases from J, the junction contained 9 bases not matched to a gene. The germline V gene encodes CDR1 MDHEN and CDR2 SYDVKM. The CDR3, as DNA: TGTGCCAGCAGTGACCTAAATCTAGCGGGGGGGTACGAGCAGTACTTC. Amino acids: CASSDLNLAGGYEQYF.

This clonotype showed up many times. This chain links TRBV29-1 with TRBJ2-3; the D gene is possibly TRBD1 (8 bases). Germline values: CDR1 SQVTM, CDR2 ANQGSEA. Between the trimmed V and J ends, which lost 6 bases and 4 bases, there was a span of 14 bases. This CDR3 contains 13 residues. CDR3: CSVGQGGADTQYF. The CDR3 nucleotides are TGCAGCGTCGGACAGGGAGGGGCAGATACGCAGTATTTT.

This clonotype has at least ten counts. The rearrangement uses TRBV12-3 or TRBV12-4 and TRBJ1-1; 9 bases fit TRBD1. The CDR3 has 15 amino acids. V gave up 5 bases and J gave up 5 bases; unmatched junction bases: 9. CDR3 sequence (DNA): TGTGCCAGCAGTGTCGACAGGGGGTTGGGGACTGAAGCTTTCTTT. Residues: CASSVDRGLGTEAFF.

The V call is TRBV6-5, the J call TRBJ2-1; 9 nucleotides line up with TRBD2. V dropped 7 bases and J dropped 9; count of bases not matched to a gene: 10. Germline V CDR1 and CDR2: MNHEY, SVGAGI. This CDR3 region has 14 residues. The CDR3, as DNA: TGTGCCAGCACCTTTGGCGGGGGGGCCTTTGAGCAGTTCTTC. Amino acids: CASTFGGGAFEQFF.

CDR3 residues: CSAREVASTAQYF. The CDR3 DNA reads as TGCAGTGCTAGAGAGGTAGCGTCCACGGCCCAGTACTTC. This chain joins TRBV20-1 and TRBJ2-5; D may be TRBD2 (5 bases). CDR1 is DFQATT and CDR2 is SNEGSKA in the germline V gene (reference sequence). CDR3 length equals 13 residues. Trimming removed 0 bases from V and 9 bases from J, with 14 bases in between.